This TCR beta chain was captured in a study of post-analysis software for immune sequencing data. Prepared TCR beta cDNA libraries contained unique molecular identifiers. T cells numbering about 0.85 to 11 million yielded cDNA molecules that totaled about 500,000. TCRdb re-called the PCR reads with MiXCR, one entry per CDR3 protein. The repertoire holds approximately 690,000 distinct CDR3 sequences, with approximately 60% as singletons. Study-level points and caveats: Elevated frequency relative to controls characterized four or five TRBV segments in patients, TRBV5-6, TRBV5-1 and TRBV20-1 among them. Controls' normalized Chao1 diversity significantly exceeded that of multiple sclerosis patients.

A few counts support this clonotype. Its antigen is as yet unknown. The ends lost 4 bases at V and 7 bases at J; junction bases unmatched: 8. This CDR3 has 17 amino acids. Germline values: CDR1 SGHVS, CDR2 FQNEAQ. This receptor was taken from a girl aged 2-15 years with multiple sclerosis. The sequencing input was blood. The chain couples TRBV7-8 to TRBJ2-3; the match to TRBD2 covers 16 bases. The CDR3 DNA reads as TGTGCCAGCAGCTCACCGGGACTAGCGGGGGGGCCGAATACGCAGTATTTT. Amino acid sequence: CASSSPGLAGGPNTQYF.